Presented here are 28 T cell receptor beta chains from one specimen sequenced in a study of human versus mouse CDR3 diversity and MHC coevolution. Clones were read by immunoSEQ multiplex PCR, and TCRdb kept only the in-frame ones, dropping some. Here the sample spans tens of thousands of clones, approximately 94% being singletons. The specimen was naive CD4+ T cells from blood. Regarding subset: CD45RO-negative CD62L-positive naive CD4 T cells. The receptors here all came from a person aged 60 to 70 in good health.

The rearrangement links TRBV27 to TRBJ1-2; 10 nucleotides align to TRBD1. J was trimmed by 6 bases and V by 5 bases; bases with no gene match: 3. The CDR3 sequence is 13 residues long. CDR1 and CDR2 (germline): MNHEY, SMNVEV (reference sequence). DNA of the CDR3: TGTGCCAGCAGTAGACAGGGGGCGAATGGCTACACCTTC. Protein: CASSRQGANGYTF.

The V call is TRBV11-2, the J call TRBJ2-1; 10 bases are a match to TRBD2. Germline-derived CDR1 and CDR2 are SGHAT and FQNNGV. J was trimmed by 8 bases and V by 5 bases; bases with no gene match: 9. CDR3 length: 15 residues. The CDR3 spells CASSPGLAVGYEQFF. Written as DNA, the CDR3 is TGTGCCAGCAGCCCCGGACTAGCGGTCGGCTATGAGCAGTTCTTC.

The chain carries TRBV10-3 and TRBJ2-7; TRBD1 matches at 8 bases. This CDR3 is 15 amino acids long. The trim removed 10 bases at V and 2 bases at J, leaving 13 bases unmatched. CDR1 and CDR2 (germline): ENHRY, SYGVKD. This CDR3 is CATGTTGGYPYEQYF. CDR3 nucleotide sequence: TGTGCCACCGGGACAACAGGGGGTTACCCCTACGAGCAGTACTTC.

This chain connects TRBV9 to TRBJ2-3; no clear D gene. The CDR3 is 15 amino acids. Germline V lookup: CDR1 SGDLS, CDR2 YYNGEE. The V and J ends lost 4 bases and 2 bases respectively, with 14 bases between them. The chain's CDR3 is CASSLTPLNTDTQYF. In DNA form, the CDR3 reads TGTGCCAGCAGCTTGACTCCGCTAAACACAGATACGCAGTATTTT.

The chain links TRBV7-2 to TRBJ2-3, with 11 bases identical to TRBD2. The trim removed 6 bases at V and 5 bases at J, leaving 7 bases unmatched. This CDR3 spans 15 amino acids. Germline V CDR1 and CDR2: SGHTA, FQGNSA. The CDR3 loop is CASRVSGRALDTQYF. In nucleotides, the CDR3 is TGTGCCAGCAGAGTTAGCGGGAGGGCCCTAGATACGCAGTATTTT. Full variable domain (remainder filled in from reference TRBV7-2 and TRBJ2-3): GAGVSQSPSNKVTEKGKDVELRCDPISGHTALYWYRQSLGQGLEFLIYFQGNSAPDKSGLPSDRFSAERTGGSVSTLTIQRTQQEDSAVYLCASRVSGRALDTQYFGPGTRLTVL.

The V call is TRBV23-1, the J call TRBJ1-4; 10 positions match TRBD1. TRBV23-1 falls under the ORF class, with uncertain function. The CDR3 is 15 residues long. V trimming: 4 bases; J trimming: 3 bases; junction bases outside the gene matches: 2. CDR3 amino acids: CASSRDRGPNEKLFF. In DNA, the CDR3 is TGCGCCAGCAGTCGGGACAGGGGCCCTAATGAAAAACTGTTTTTT.

The rearrangement uses TRBV11-2 and TRBJ2-7; perhaps TRBD1 as D (5 bases). Germline V lookup: CDR1 SGHAT, CDR2 FQNNGV. V was cut by 4 bases and J by 2 bases, with 12 bases left in between. There are 14 residues in the CDR3. The CDR3 DNA reads TGTGCCAGCAGCTCCCAGGGTCAGACCTACGAGCAGTACTTC. It encodes CASSSQGQTYEQYF.

CDR3 DNA sequence: TGTGCCAGCAGCTTATTGGGGGCAAACTCGAGGAATGAGCAGTTCTTC. Translating gives CASSLLGANSRNEQFF. The V gene is TRBV7-6, the J gene TRBJ2-1; TRBD1 might be the D (6 bases). CDR1 is SGHVS, CDR2 FNYEAQ, per germline. The CDR3 sequence is 16 residues long. Trimming removed 2 bases at V and 7 bases at J, with 18 bases between.

This chain connects TRBV5-1 to TRBJ1-5; possible D gene TRBD1, 6 bases. The CDR3 is 16 amino acids. The germline V and J ends were trimmed by 4 bases and 3 bases, with 17 bases remaining between them. Germline assignment: CDR1 SGHRS and CDR2 YFSETQ. CDR3 DNA sequence: TGCGCCAGCAGCCGCGAACCCCAGGGGCCCAATCAGCCCCAGCATTTT. It is translated as CASSREPQGPNQPQHF. Supplemented by reference TRBV5-1 and TRBJ1-5, the full variable domain reads KAGVTQTPRYLIKTRGQQVTLSCSPISGHRSVSWYQQTPGQGLQFLFEYFSETQRNKGNFPGRFSGRQFSNSRSEMNVSTLELGDSALYLCASSREPQGPNQPQHFGDGTRLSIL.

The chain employs TRBV10-1 and TRBJ2-7, with 7 bases matching TRBD1. This CDR3 is 15 amino acids long. V shed 5 bases, J shed 4 bases, and the junction held 11 bases outside the gene matches. CDR1 is WNHNN and CDR2 is SYGVQD in the germline V gene (reference sequence). The CDR3: CASSQGDRRPYEQYF. CDR3 bases: TGCGCCAGCAGTCAGGGGGATCGAAGGCCTTACGAGCAGTACTTC.

The chain couples TRBV19 to TRBJ2-3, with TRBD2 matching over 9 bases. The V gene end was trimmed by 5 bases and the J gene end by 4 bases; junction bases not matched to a gene: 1. The CDR3 extends over 13 amino acids. Germline assignment: CDR1 LNHDA and CDR2 SQIVND (reference sequence). The CDR3 coding sequence is TGTGCCAGTAGTTTAGCGGGAGCAGATACGCAGTATTTT. This codes for CASSLAGADTQYF.

The V call is TRBV5-6, the J call TRBJ2-4, with D tentatively TRBD2 (5 bases). Germline V gene sequence: CDR1 SGHDT, CDR2 YYEEEE. The V end was cut by 2 bases, the J end by 2 bases, with 8 bases between. The CDR3 has 14 amino acids. The chain's CDR3 is CASSFRGTKNIQYF. The CDR3 nucleotides read TGTGCCAGCAGCTTCCGAGGGACCAAAAACATTCAGTACTTC. Variable domain in full (rest from reference TRBV5-6 and TRBJ2-4): DAGVTQSPTHLIKTRGQQVTLRCSPKSGHDTVSWYQQALGQGPQFIFQYYEEEERQRGNFPDRFSGHQFPNYSSELNVNALLLGDSALYLCASSFRGTKNIQYFGAGTRLSVL.

This chain connects TRBV11-3 to TRBJ2-1; D is possibly TRBD2 (5 bases). The V end lost 0 bases, the J end lost 9 bases, and 15 bases lay between the germline ends. The CDR3 has 15 amino acids. In germline, CDR1 is SGHNT, CDR2 YENEEA. Here the CDR3 reads CASSLDSSSGGEQFF. The CDR3 DNA is TGTGCCAGCAGCTTAGATAGTTCCAGCGGCGGTGAGCAGTTCTTC.

V usage is TRBV2 and J usage is TRBJ1-6; 7 bases fit TRBD1. CDR1 and CDR2 (germline): SNHLY, FYNNEI. V shed 8 bases, J shed 5 bases, and the junction held 0 bases outside the gene matches. The CDR3 is 12 residues long. The CDR3 DNA follows: TGTGCCAGCGGACAGGATAATTCACCCCTCCACTTT. It yields the protein CASGQDNSPLHF.

The chain links TRBV7-8 to TRBJ2-7; 8 bases line up with TRBD1. Germline loops: CDR1 SGHVS, CDR2 FQNEAQ. The CDR3 is 14 amino acids. V lost 1 base, J lost 7 bases, and 6 bases stayed unmatched. The CDR3 sequence is CASSLDRTGGEQYF. The CDR3 DNA follows: TGTGCCAGCAGCTTAGATAGAACAGGGGGTGAGCAGTACTTC.

V is TRBV6-5 and J is TRBJ2-1, with 8 bases identical to TRBD2. Germline trimming cut 0 bases from V and 14 bases from J; bases unmatched to any gene: 6. The CDR3 contains 13 residues. The germline V gene has CDR1 MNHEY and CDR2 SVGAGI. The CDR3 protein is CASSYSIGRGEFF. The DNA of the CDR3 is TGTGCCAGCAGTTACTCGATCGGGAGGGGGGAGTTCTTC.

This clone was observed a few times. J is TRBJ1-4 and V is TRBV5-4; 7 nucleotides align to TRBD1. The V gene's germline CDR1 is SGHNT and CDR2 YYREEE (reference sequence). The CDR3 spans 14 residues. Trimming cost V 4 bases and J 6 bases; bases outside gene matches: 6. Here the CDR3 reads CASSITGTDEKLFF. In DNA form, the CDR3 reads TGTGCCAGCAGCATAACCGGGACAGATGAAAAACTGTTTTTT.

This rearrangement joins TRBV15 to TRBJ1-2, with D tentatively TRBD1 (6 bases). Looked up from germline, CDR1 is LNHNV and CDR2 is YYDKDF (reference sequence). V shed 0 bases and J shed 8 bases, with 10 bases lying between them. The CDR3 sequence is 13 residues long. CDR3 DNA: TGTGCCACCAGCAGAGACAGGGGCTGGGGCTACACCTTC. Translated, it gives CATSRDRGWGYTF.

This CDR3 reads CASSRGRTEAFF. CDR3 bases: TGTGCCAGCAGTCGTGGTCGGACTGAAGCTTTCTTT. The V and J genes are TRBV25-1 and TRBJ1-1, with D uncertain. Germline-derived CDR1 and CDR2 are MGHDK and SYGVNS. This CDR3 has 12 amino acids. The V gene lost 5 bases and the J gene lost 5 bases, with 9 bases spanning the gap.

This chain connects TRBV6-5 to TRBJ2-5, with D maybe TRBD1 (6 bases). With 6 bases removed from V and 9 bases from J, the gap between germline ends came to 20 bases. The CDR3 is 14 amino acids. Germline lookup yields CDR1 MNHEY and CDR2 SVGAGI. This chain's CDR3 is CASSSTLGALAQYF. The DNA for the CDR3 is TGTGCCAGCAGCTCCACCTTGGGGGCTCTGGCCCAGTACTTC.

This chain links TRBV9 with TRBJ2-4; the match to TRBD2 covers 8 bases. Germline V gene sequence: CDR1 SGDLS, CDR2 YYNGEE. The V and J ends lost 3 bases and 4 bases, in that order; junction bases with no gene match: 3. This CDR3 has 14 residues. CDR3 loop: CASSAGGGKNIQYF. The CDR3 DNA reads TGTGCCAGCAGCGCCGGGGGGGGGAAAAACATTCAGTACTTC.

The rearrangement links TRBV5-4 to TRBJ2-6; the D gene is possibly TRBD2 (6 bases). V shed 4 bases and J shed 2 bases, with 13 bases lying between them. The CDR3 length is 16 residues. CDR1 and CDR2 (germline): SGHNT, YYREEE (reference sequence). The DNA for the CDR3 is TGTGCCAGCAGCCCGGGGGTCGGGGCTGGGGCCAACGTCCTGACTTTC. This sequence encodes CASSPGVGAGANVLTF.

The V and J genes are TRBV5-6 and TRBJ2-3; 7 bases are a match to TRBD2. This CDR3 comprises 15 residues. Losses at the gene ends were 3 bases for V and 2 bases for J; bases not matched to a gene: 6. CDR1 and CDR2 from the germline V gene are SGHDT and YYEEEE. CDR3 region: CASSSTSEVTDTQYF. The CDR3 DNA follows: TGTGCCAGCAGCTCCACTAGCGAGGTCACAGATACGCAGTATTTT.

The chain couples TRBV7-9 to TRBJ2-7, with D unclear. V gave up 0 bases and J gave up 5 bases, with 11 bases separating them. Looked up from germline, CDR1 is SEHNR and CDR2 is FQNEAQ (reference sequence). The length of the CDR3 is 14 residues. The CDR3 DNA follows: TGTGCCAGCAGCTTAGCTGAATGGCTAGACGAGCAGTACTTC. Its protein product is CASSLAEWLDEQYF.

This chain joins TRBV6-5 and TRBJ2-5; D might be TRBD2 (7 bases). The J call could be wrong; TRBJ2-7 is a better fit for the DNA end. There are 15 residues in the CDR3. Germline CDR1 and CDR2: MNHEY and SVGAGI. The CDR3 nucleotides read TGTGCCAGCACTAGGGCGGGAAAGGGGGGGTACGAGCAGTACTTC. This sequence encodes CASTRAGKGGYEQYF.

The V gene is TRBV6-4, the J gene TRBJ2-7, with 7 positions matching TRBD1. CDR3 size: 14 residues. V lost 6 bases, J lost 7 bases, and 12 bases stayed unmatched. Looked up from germline, CDR1 is MRHNA and CDR2 is SNTAGT. The CDR3 DNA follows: TGTGCCAGCAGCGTCTCCCCGACAGGGAATGAGCAGTACTTC. Translating it yields CASSVSPTGNEQYF.

The table lists this clone with a count of one. This chain joins TRBV5-1 and TRBJ1-2, with D possibly being TRBD1 (5 bases). Deletions cut 3 bases from V and 2 bases from J, with 14 bases between. The germline CDR1 and CDR2 sequences are SGHRS and YFSETQ. The CDR3 runs to 15 residues. CDR3 bases: TGCGCCAGCAGCTCGAAGGCAGGGCGGAACTATGGCTACACCTTC. Its protein product is CASSSKAGRNYGYTF.

With regard to this clone: The germline gene is not matched at one end of the junction; a read error may be the cause. The rearrangement joins TRBV25-1 to TRBJ2-5; TRBD2 matches at 9 bases. The CDR3 is 17 amino acids. Germline V gives CDR1 MGHDK, CDR2 SYGVNS. This chain's CDR3 is CASSEFGGREGGEIQYF. For the CDR3, the DNA is TGTGCCAGCAGTGAATTTGGCGGGCGGGAGGGGGGAGAGATCCAGTACTTC. The whole variable domain, remainder taken from reference TRBV25-1 and TRBJ2-5, is EADIYQTPRYLVIGTGKKITLECSQTMGHDKMYWYQQDPGMELHLIHYSYGVNSTEKGDLSSESTVSRIRTEHFPLTLESARPSHTSQYLCASSEFGGREGGEIQYFGPGTRLLVL.